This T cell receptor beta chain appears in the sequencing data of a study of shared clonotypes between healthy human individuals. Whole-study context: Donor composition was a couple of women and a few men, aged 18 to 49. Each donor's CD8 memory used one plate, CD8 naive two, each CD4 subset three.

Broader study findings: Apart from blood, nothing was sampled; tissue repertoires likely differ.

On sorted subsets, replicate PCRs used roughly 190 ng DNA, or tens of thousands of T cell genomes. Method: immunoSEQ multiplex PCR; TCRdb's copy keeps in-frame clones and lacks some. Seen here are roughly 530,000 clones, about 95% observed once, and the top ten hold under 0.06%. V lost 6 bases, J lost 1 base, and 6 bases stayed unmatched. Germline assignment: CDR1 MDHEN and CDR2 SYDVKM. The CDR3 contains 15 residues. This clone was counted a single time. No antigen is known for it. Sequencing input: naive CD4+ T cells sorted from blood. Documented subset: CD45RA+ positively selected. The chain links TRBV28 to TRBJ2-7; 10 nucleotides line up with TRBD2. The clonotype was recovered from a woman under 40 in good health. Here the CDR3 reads CASRVSGRSSYEQYF. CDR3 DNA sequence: TGTGCCAGCAGGGTTAGCGGGAGGAGTTCCTACGAGCAGTACTTC.